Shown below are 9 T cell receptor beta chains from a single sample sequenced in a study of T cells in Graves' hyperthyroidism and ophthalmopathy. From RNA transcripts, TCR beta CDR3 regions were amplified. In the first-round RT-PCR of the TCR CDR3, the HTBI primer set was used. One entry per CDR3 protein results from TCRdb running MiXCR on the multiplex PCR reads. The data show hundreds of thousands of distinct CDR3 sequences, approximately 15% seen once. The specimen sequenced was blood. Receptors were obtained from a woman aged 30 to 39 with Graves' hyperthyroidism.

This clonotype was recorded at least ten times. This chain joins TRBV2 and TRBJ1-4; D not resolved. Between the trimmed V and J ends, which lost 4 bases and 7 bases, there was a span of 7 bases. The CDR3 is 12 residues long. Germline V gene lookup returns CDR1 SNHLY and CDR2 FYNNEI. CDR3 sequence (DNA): TGTGCCAGCAGTGTGGACCGTGAAAAACTGTTTTTT. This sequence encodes CASSVDREKLFF.

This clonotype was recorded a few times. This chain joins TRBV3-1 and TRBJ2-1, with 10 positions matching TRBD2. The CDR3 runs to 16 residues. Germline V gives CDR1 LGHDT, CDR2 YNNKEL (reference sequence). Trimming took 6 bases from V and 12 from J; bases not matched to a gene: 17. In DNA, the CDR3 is TGTGCCAGCAGGAAAACCGGGACTAGCGCCGGGGCCATGCAGTTCTTC. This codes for CASRKTGTSAGAMQFF.

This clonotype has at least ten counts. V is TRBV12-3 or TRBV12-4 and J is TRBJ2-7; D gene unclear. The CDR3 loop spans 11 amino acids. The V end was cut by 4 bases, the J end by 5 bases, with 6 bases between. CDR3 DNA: TGTGCCAGCAGTTCCCCAAACGAGCAGTACTTC. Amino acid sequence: CASSSPNEQYF.

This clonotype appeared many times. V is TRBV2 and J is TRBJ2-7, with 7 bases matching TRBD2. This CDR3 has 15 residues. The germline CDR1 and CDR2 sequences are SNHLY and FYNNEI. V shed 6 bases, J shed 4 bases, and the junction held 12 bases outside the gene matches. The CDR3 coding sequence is TGTGCCAGCAGGGTAGGGACGGGAGGACATTACGAGCAGTACTTC. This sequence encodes CASRVGTGGHYEQYF.

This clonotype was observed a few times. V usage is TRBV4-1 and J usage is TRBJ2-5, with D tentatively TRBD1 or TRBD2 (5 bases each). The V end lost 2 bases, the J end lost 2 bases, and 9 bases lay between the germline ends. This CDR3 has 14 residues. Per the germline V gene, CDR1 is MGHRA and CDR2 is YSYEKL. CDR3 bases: TGCGCCAGCAGCCAACCGGGACCTCAAGAGACCCAGTACTTC. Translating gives CASSQPGPQETQYF.

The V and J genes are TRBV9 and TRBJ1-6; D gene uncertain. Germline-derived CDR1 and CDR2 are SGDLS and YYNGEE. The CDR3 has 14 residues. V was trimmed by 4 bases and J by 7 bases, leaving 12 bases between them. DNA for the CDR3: TGTGCCAGCAGCCCCAGTGACACCAATTCACCCCTCCACTTT. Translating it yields CASSPSDTNSPLHF.

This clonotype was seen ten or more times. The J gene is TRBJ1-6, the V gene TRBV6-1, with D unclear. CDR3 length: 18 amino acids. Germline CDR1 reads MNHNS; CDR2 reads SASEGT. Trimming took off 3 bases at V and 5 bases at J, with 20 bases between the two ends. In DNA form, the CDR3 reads TGTGCCAGCAGTGACAATCTACGTCGAGAGATAAATAATTCACCCCTCCACTTT. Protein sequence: CASSDNLRREINNSPLHF.

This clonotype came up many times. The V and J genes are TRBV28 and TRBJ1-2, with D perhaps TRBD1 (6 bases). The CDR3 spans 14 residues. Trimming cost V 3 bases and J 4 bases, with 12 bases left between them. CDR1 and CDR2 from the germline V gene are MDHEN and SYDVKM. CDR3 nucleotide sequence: TGTGCCAGCAGTTTCGGGGGCAGCATCTATGGCTACACCTTC. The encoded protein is CASSFGGSIYGYTF.

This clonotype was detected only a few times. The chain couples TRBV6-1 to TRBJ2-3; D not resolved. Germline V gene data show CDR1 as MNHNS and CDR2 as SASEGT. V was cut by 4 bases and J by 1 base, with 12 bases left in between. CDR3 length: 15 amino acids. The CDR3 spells CASSGYQAGTDTQYF. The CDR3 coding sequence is TGTGCCAGCAGTGGATATCAGGCGGGCACAGATACGCAGTATTTT.